These 8 T cell receptor beta chains share one sample of origin, sequenced in a study of OX40 agonist ivuxolimab in advanced cancers. Produced via immunoSEQ multiplex PCR; TCRdb's table is partial and in-frame only. The sample has about 45,000 clones; roughly 90% are singletons. Specimen: CD4+ or CD8+ T cells sorted from blood, collected in a trial of the OX40 agonist ivuxolimab. The receptors were gathered from an adult with an advanced solid tumor such as melanoma, head and neck, liver or kidney cancer.

This chain uses TRBV7-6 with TRBJ1-5; unclear D gene. The CDR3 has 12 residues. With 5 bases removed from V and 3 bases from J, the gap between germline ends came to 5 bases. Germline V gives CDR1 SGHVS, CDR2 FNYEAQ. The CDR3 region is CASSQANQPQHF. The CDR3 coding sequence is TGTGCCAGCAGCCAAGCCAATCAGCCCCAGCATTTT. Full variable domain (missing parts from reference TRBV7-6 and TRBJ1-5): GAGVSQSPRYKVTKRGQDVALRCDPISGHVSLYWYRQALGQGPEFLTYFNYEAQQDKSGLPNDRFSAERPEGSISTLTIQRTEQRDSAMYRCASSQANQPQHFGDGTRLSIL.

V gene TRBV9 combines with J gene TRBJ1-1; a possible D gene is TRBD1 (5 bases). The CDR3 is 14 residues long. Trimming took off 3 bases at V and 3 bases at J, with 12 bases between the two ends. Germline V CDR1 and CDR2: SGDLS, YYNGEE. The CDR3 sequence: CASSAYGGDTEAFF. CDR3 sequence (DNA): TGTGCCAGCAGCGCATATGGGGGGGACACTGAAGCTTTCTTT.

The V gene is TRBV19, the J gene TRBJ2-3; a weak D match, TRBD2 (6 bases). The CDR3 is 12 amino acids. In germline, CDR1 is LNHDA, CDR2 SQIVND (reference sequence). V was pared by 8 bases and J by 5 bases, with 11 bases between. The CDR3 spells CASDSGVDTQYF. The CDR3 DNA is TGTGCCAGTGACTCGGGAGTAGATACGCAGTATTTT.

The chain recombines TRBV9 with TRBJ2-3; 7 nucleotides line up with TRBD2. Germline V gene data show CDR1 as SGDLS and CDR2 as YYNGEE. The CDR3 length is 15 residues. Unmatched junction bases numbered 2, after V lost 0 bases and J lost 1 base. The CDR3 spells CASSVGTRGTDTQYF. The CDR3 DNA reads as TGTGCCAGCAGCGTAGGGACTAGGGGCACAGATACGCAGTATTTT.

The chain combines TRBV7-3 with TRBJ2-5; D is perhaps TRBD2 (5 bases). The ends were cut back, 1 base at V and 2 bases at J, with 20 bases in the middle. Germline V CDR1 and CDR2: SGHTA, FQGTGA. There are 18 residues in the CDR3. As DNA, the CDR3 is TGTGCCAGCAGCTTAATGTTATCGGGGTCAGGTCTACAAGAGACCCAGTACTTC. This gives the protein CASSLMLSGSGLQETQYF.

The chain employs TRBV28 and TRBJ2-3; D remains unclear. The germline V gene has CDR1 MDHEN and CDR2 SYDVKM. V was cut by 3 bases and J by 6 bases, with 13 bases left in between. This CDR3 region has 14 residues. The CDR3 sequence is CASSLGQEGDTQYF. The CDR3 bases are TGTGCCAGCAGTTTGGGCCAGGAAGGGGATACGCAGTATTTT. The full variable domain, with the rest looked up from reference TRBV28 and TRBJ2-3, is DVKVTQSSRYLVKRTGEKVFLECVQDMDHENMFWYRQDPGLGLRLIYFSYDVKMKEKGDIPEGYSVSREKKERFSLILESASTNQTSMYLCASSLGQEGDTQYFGPGTRLTVL.

This rearrangement joins TRBV7-8 to TRBJ2-3, with a weak D call TRBD2 (7 bases). Per germline, CDR1 SGHVS and CDR2 FQNEAQ. Trimming took 3 bases from V and 2 from J, leaving 12 bases between them. This CDR3 is built from 15 residues. The CDR3 is CASSFSGGLTDTQYF. In nucleotides, the CDR3 is TGTGCCAGCAGCTTTTCCGGGGGGCTCACAGATACGCAGTATTTT.

The CDR3 here is CASLEGRNSYNEQFF. CDR3 DNA sequence: TGTGCCAGCCTCGAGGGGAGGAACTCCTACAATGAGCAGTTCTTC. The V call is TRBV2, the J call TRBJ2-1, with a weak D call TRBD2 (6 bases). From germline, CDR1 is SNHLY and CDR2 FYNNEI. V lost 8 bases and J lost 0, with 14 bases in between. The CDR3 spans 15 residues.